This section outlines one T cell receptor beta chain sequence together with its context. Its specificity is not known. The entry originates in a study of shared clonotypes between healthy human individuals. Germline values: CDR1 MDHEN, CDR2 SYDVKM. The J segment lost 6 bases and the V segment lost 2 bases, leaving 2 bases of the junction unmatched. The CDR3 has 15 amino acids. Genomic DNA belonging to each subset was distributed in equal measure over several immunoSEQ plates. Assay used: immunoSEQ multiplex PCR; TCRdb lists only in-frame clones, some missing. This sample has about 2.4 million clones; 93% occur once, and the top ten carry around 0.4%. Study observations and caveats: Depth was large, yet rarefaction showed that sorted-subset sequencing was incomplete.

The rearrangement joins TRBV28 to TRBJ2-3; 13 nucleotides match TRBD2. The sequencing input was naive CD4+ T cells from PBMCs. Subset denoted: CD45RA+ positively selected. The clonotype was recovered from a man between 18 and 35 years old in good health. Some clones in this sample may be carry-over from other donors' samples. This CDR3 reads CASSLVLAGGDTQYF. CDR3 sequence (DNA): TGTGCCAGCAGTTTAGTACTAGCGGGAGGGGATACGCAGTATTTT.